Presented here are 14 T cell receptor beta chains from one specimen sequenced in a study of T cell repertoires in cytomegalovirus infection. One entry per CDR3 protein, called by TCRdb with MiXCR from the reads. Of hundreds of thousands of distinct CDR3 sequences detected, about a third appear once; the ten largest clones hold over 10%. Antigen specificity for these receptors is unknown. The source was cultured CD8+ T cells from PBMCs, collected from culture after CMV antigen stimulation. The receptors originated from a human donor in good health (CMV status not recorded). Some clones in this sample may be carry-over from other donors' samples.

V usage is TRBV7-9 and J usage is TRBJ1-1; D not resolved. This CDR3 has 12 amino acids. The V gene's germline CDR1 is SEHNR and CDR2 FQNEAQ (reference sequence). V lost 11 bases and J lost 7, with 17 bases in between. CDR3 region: CAQWGGRVEAFF. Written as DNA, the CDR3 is TGTGCCCAGTGGGGAGGTCGAGTTGAAGCTTTCTTT.

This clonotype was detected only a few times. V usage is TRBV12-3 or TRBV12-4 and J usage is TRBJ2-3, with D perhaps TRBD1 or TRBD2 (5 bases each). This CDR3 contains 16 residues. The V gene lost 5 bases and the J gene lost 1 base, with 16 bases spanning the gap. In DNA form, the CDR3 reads TGTGCCAGCAGTGCCCGGGACGGATTTCGCACAGATACGCAGTATTTT. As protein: CASSARDGFRTDTQYF.

The CDR3 here is CASSLTGVRSNQPQHF. The CDR3 nucleotides read TGTGCCAGCAGTTTGACAGGGGTGAGAAGCAATCAGCCCCAGCATTTT. The chain has TRBV6-6 and TRBJ1-5, with 8 positions matching TRBD1. The CDR3 runs to 16 residues. Germline-derived CDR1 and CDR2 are MNHNY and SVGAGI (reference sequence). Germline trimming cut 4 bases from V and 1 base from J; bases unmatched to any gene: 6.

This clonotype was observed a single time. CDR3 sequence: CASSEQDRETDTQYF. CDR3 DNA sequence: TGTGCCAGCAGTGAACAGGACAGGGAAACAGATACGCAGTATTTT. The rearrangement uses TRBV2 and TRBJ2-3; 8 nucleotides match TRBD1. V shed 2 bases, J shed 3 bases, and the junction held 4 bases outside the gene matches. Germline values: CDR1 SNHLY, CDR2 FYNNEI. The CDR3 spans 15 residues.

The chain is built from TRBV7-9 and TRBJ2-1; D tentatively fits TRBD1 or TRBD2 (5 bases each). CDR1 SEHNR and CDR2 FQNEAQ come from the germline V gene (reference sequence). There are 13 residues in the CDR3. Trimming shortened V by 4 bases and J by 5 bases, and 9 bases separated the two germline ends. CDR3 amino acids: CASSSGTHNEQFF. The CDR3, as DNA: TGTGCCAGCAGCTCTGGGACCCACAATGAGCAGTTCTTC.

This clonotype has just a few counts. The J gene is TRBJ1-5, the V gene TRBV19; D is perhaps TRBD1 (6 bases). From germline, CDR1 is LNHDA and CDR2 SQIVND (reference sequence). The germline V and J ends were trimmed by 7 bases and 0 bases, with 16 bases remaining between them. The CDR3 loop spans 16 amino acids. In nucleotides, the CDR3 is TGTGCCAGTATGAACAGGGCCTCGTATAGCAATCAGCCCCAGCATTTT. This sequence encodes CASMNRASYSNQPQHF.

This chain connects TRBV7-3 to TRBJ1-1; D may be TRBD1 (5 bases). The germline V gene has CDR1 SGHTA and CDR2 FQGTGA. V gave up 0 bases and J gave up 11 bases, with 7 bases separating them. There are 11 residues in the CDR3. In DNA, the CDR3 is TGTGCCAGCAGCTTAACGAAGGGGGCTTTCTTT. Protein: CASSLTKGAFF.

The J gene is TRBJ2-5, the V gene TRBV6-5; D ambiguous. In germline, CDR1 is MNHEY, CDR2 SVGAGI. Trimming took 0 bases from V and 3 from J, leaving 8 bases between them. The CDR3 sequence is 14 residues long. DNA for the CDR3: TGTGCCAGCAGTTACTCGATTTCAGAAGAGACCCAGTACTTC. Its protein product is CASSYSISEETQYF.

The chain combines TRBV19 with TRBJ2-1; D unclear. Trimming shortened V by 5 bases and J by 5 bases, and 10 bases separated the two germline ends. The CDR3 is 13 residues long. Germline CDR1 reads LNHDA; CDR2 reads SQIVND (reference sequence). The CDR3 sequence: CASSFGVNNEQFF. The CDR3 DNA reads TGTGCCAGTAGTTTCGGAGTTAACAATGAGCAGTTCTTC.

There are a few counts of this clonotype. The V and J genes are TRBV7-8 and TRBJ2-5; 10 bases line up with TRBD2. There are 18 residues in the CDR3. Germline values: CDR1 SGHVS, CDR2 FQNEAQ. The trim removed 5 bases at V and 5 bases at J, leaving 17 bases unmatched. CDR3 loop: CASSPEALAGAGRETQYF. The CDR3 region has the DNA TGTGCCAGCAGCCCTGAGGCCCTAGCGGGGGCGGGGAGGGAGACCCAGTACTTC.

CDR3 nucleotide sequence: TGTGCCAGTACTAATAGCGGGGGATCTTACAATGAGCAGTTCTTC. Protein: CASTNSGGSYNEQFF. The chain is built from TRBV19 and TRBJ2-1, with TRBD2 matching 9 bases. The CDR3 contains 15 residues. Looked up from germline, CDR1 is LNHDA and CDR2 is SQIVND (reference sequence). The junction had 8 bases not matched to a gene; V was cut back by 7 bases and J by 4 bases. The full variable domain, with the rest looked up from reference TRBV19 and TRBJ2-1, is DGGITQSPKYLFRKEGQNVTLSCEQNLNHDAMYWYRQDPGQGLRLIYYSQIVNDFQKGDIAEGYSVSREKKESFPLTVTSAQKNPTAFYLCASTNSGGSYNEQFFGPGTRLTVL.

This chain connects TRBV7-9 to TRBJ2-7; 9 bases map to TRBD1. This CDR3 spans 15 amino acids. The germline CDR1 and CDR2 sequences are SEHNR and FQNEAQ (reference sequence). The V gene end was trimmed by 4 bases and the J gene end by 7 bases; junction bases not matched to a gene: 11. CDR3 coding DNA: TGTGCCAGCAGCTATACAGGGGGCTCGATCGCTGAGCAGTACGTC. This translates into CASSYTGGSIAEQYV.

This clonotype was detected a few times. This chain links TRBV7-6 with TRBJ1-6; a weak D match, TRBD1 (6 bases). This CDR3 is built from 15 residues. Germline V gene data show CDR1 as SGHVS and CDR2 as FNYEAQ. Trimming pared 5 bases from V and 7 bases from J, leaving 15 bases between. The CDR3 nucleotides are TGTGCCAGCAGCCCCAGAAGTCAGGGGAATTCACCCCTCCACTTT. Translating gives CASSPRSQGNSPLHF.

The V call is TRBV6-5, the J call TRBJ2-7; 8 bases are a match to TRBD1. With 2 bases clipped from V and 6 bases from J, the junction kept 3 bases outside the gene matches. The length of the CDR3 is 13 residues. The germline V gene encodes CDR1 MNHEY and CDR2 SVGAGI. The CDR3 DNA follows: TGTGCCAGCAGTTACGGACAGGGCGGCGAGCAGTACTTC. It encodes CASSYGQGGEQYF.